Shown below are 19 T cell receptor beta chains from a single sample sequenced in a study of cytomegalovirus exposure and HLA in healthy donors. The PCR used 60 Vbeta and 13 Jbeta primers. Assay used: immunoSEQ multiplex PCR; TCRdb lists only in-frame clones, some missing. The table has 200,000 to 250,000 clones, about 80% seen once. The specimen was PBMCs. Receptors originate from a woman in her forties in good health and CMV-seropositive.

This rearrangement joins TRBV5-1 to TRBJ2-3; D is perhaps TRBD2 (5 bases). The CDR3 is made up of 14 amino acids. The V and J ends lost 3 bases and 5 bases respectively, with 13 bases between them. Germline values: CDR1 SGHRS, CDR2 YFSETQ. This CDR3 is CASSWTGREDTQYF. CDR3 DNA: TGCGCCAGCAGCTGGACTGGGAGAGAAGATACGCAGTATTTT.

The chain is built from TRBV19 and TRBJ2-7; a weak D match, TRBD2 (7 bases). Germline CDR1 LNHDA, CDR2 SQIVND (reference sequence). The V and J ends lost 5 bases and 1 base respectively, with 18 bases between them. This CDR3 has 16 amino acids. This CDR3 reads CASSPDGGGTSYEQYF. CDR3 nucleotides: TGTGCCAGTAGTCCCGATGGCGGGGGCACATCCTACGAGCAGTACTTC.

The J gene is TRBJ2-1, the V gene TRBV21-1; the table's D call TRBD2 went unverified against the DNA. TRBV21-1 is a known pseudogene. The CDR3 length is 19 residues. The chain's CDR3 is CASILSRTSGGLLYNEQFF. The CDR3 DNA reads TGTGCCAGCATCTTATCGCGGACTAGCGGGGGCCTCTTATACAATGAGCAGTTCTTC.

This chain links TRBV15 with TRBJ2-7, with D possibly being TRBD1 (6 bases). The CDR3 runs to 13 residues. V was pared by 6 bases and J by 0 bases, with 9 bases between. Per germline, CDR1 LNHNV and CDR2 YYDKDF (reference sequence). In nucleotides, the CDR3 is TGTGCCACCAGGACAGGTTCCTCCTACGAGCAGTACTTC. Its translation is CATRTGSSYEQYF.

The rearrangement joins TRBV27 to TRBJ1-1; 9 bases fit TRBD1. Unmatched junction bases numbered 2, after V lost 2 bases and J lost 7 bases. The germline CDR1 and CDR2 sequences are MNHEY and SMNVEV (reference sequence). The CDR3 spans 13 residues. The CDR3 DNA follows: TGTGCCAGCAGTTTACGGACAGGGGTTGAAGCTTTCTTT. Translating gives CASSLRTGVEAFF.

The gene calls are TRBV7-3 and TRBJ2-7; TRBD1 matches 11 bases. CDR1 and CDR2 from the germline V gene are SGHTA and FQGTGA. CDR3 length: 15 amino acids. The V segment lost 3 bases and the J segment 6 bases; nucleotides outside the gene matches: 7. CDR3 residues: CASSFGGTGGREQYF. CDR3 sequence (DNA): TGTGCCAGCAGCTTTGGTGGGACAGGGGGTCGCGAGCAGTACTTC.

This chain links TRBV27 with TRBJ1-1; 10 positions agree with TRBD1. This CDR3 is 13 amino acids long. Germline V CDR1 and CDR2: MNHEY, SMNVEV (reference sequence). The trim removed 5 bases at V and 7 bases at J, leaving 4 bases unmatched. CDR3 in amino acids: CASSPGQGSEAFF. CDR3 sequence (DNA): TGTGCCAGCAGTCCGGGACAGGGGAGTGAAGCTTTCTTT.

The sample holds one count of this clone. V is TRBV5-4 and J is TRBJ2-2; D is uncertain. The CDR3 totals 14 residues. Germline V CDR1 and CDR2: SGHNT, YYREEE (reference sequence). V shed 1 base and J shed 6 bases, with 10 bases lying between them. This CDR3 reads CASSLSATAGELFF. In nucleotides, the CDR3 is TGTGCCAGCAGCTTGTCAGCTACAGCCGGGGAGCTGTTTTTT. Using reference TRBV5-4 and TRBJ2-2 for the parts outside the CDR3, the full variable domain is ETGVTQSPTHLIKTRGQQVTLRCSSQSGHNTVSWYQQALGQGPQFIFQYYREEENGRGNFPPRFSGLQFPNYSSELNVNALELDDSALYLCASSLSATAGELFFGEGSRLTVL.

This clone was seen more than once but under ten times. The V gene is TRBV9, the J gene TRBJ2-7; 10 bases map to TRBD2. The V and J ends lost 4 bases and 3 bases, in that order; junction bases with no gene match: 7. Germline-derived CDR1 and CDR2 are SGDLS and YYNGEE. The CDR3 consists of 15 residues. Here the CDR3 reads CASSPDLAGDYEQYF. The CDR3 nucleotides are TGTGCCAGCAGCCCCGACCTAGCGGGAGACTACGAGCAGTACTTC.

This clone has just a few counts. The gene calls are TRBV14 and TRBJ1-2, with D maybe TRBD1 (6 bases). V lost 0 bases and J 4 bases, leaving 9 bases between the germline ends. Looked up from germline, CDR1 is SGHDN and CDR2 is FVKESK. This CDR3 is 14 amino acids long. Written as DNA, the CDR3 is TGTGCCAGCAGCCAAGAACGCAGGGGCTATGGCTACACCTTC. It encodes CASSQERRGYGYTF.

V and J are TRBV5-1 and TRBJ1-6; possibly TRBD1 for D (5 bases). V was cut by 1 base and J by 7 bases, with 24 bases left in between. From germline, CDR1 is SGHRS and CDR2 YFSETQ. CDR3 length equals 19 residues. The CDR3: CASSLLGGEGLQANSPLHF. The CDR3 DNA is TGCGCCAGCAGCTTGTTGGGTGGTGAGGGACTACAAGCCAATTCACCCCTCCACTTT. Looking up the rest from reference TRBV5-1 and TRBJ1-6 gives the full variable domain: KAGVTQTPRYLIKTRGQQVTLSCSPISGHRSVSWYQQTPGQGLQFLFEYFSETQRNKGNFPGRFSGRQFSNSRSEMNVSTLELGDSALYLCASSLLGGEGLQANSPLHFGNGTRLTVT.

This sequence joins TRBV10-3 and TRBJ1-1; D is ambiguous. Germline values: CDR1 ENHRY, CDR2 SYGVKD. The CDR3 loop spans 12 amino acids. Trimming pared 6 bases from V and 6 bases from J, leaving 11 bases between. CDR3 sequence (DNA): TGTGCCATCAGGAGAAATGGAGCTGAAGCTTTCTTT. Amino acid sequence: CAIRRNGAEAFF.

This chain uses TRBV7-9 with TRBJ2-5, with TRBD2 matching 9 bases. The J segment lost 0 bases and the V segment lost 5 bases, leaving 4 bases of the junction unmatched. The CDR3 runs 15 residues. Germline values: CDR1 SEHNR, CDR2 FQNEAQ (reference sequence). The CDR3 spells CASSRLAVYQETQYF. The DNA for the CDR3 is TGTGCCAGCAGCCGACTAGCGGTGTACCAAGAGACCCAGTACTTC.

The chain links TRBV11-2 to TRBJ1-2; tentatively, D is TRBD1 (5 bases). The CDR3 contains 16 residues. Trimming removed 5 bases from V and 7 bases from J, with 23 bases in between. The V gene's germline CDR1 is SGHAT and CDR2 FQNNGV. For the CDR3, the DNA is TGTGCCAGCAGCCCTCTCCGGACAACAAAGGGTGGTGGCTACACCTTC. Its protein product is CASSPLRTTKGGGYTF.

The genes are TRBV25-1 and TRBJ2-2; TRBD2 matches at 8 bases. Germline V lookup: CDR1 MGHDK, CDR2 SYGVNS. There are 18 residues in the CDR3. J gave up 1 base and V 2 bases, and 9 bases lay outside the gene matches. The CDR3 DNA reads TGTGCCAGCAGTGAAAACCCTGGACTAGCCCTGAACACCGGGGAGCTGTTTTTT. Translated, it gives CASSENPGLALNTGELFF.

V gene TRBV18 combines with J gene TRBJ2-7; 7 bases are a match to TRBD1. V was clipped by 6 bases and J by 2 bases; unmatched bases: 4. Per the germline V gene, CDR1 is KGHSH and CDR2 is LQKENI. This CDR3 is built from 13 residues. In DNA form, the CDR3 reads TGTGCCAGCTCCTTAACAGGGGCCTACGAGCAGTACTTC. Protein: CASSLTGAYEQYF. Supplemented by reference TRBV18 and TRBJ2-7, the full variable domain reads NAGVMQNPRHLVRRRGQEARLRCSPMKGHSHVYWYRQLPEEGLKFMVYLQKENIIDESGMPKERFSAEFPKEGPSILRIQQVVRGDSAAYFCASSLTGAYEQYFGPGTRLTVT.

This rearrangement joins TRBV27 to TRBJ2-1, with 7 bases identical to TRBD1. V was pared by 7 bases and J by 8 bases, with 14 bases of the junction left unmatched. Germline V gene data show CDR1 as MNHEY and CDR2 as SMNVEV (reference sequence). The CDR3 sequence is 15 residues long. As DNA, the CDR3 is TGTGCCAGCAATATAAATTCTAGGGGGCCCTATGAGCAGTTCTTC. Its protein product is CASNINSRGPYEQFF.

V and J are TRBV4-2 and TRBJ1-2, with 11 nucleotides matching TRBD1. Germline CDR1 LGHNA, CDR2 YNFKEQ. The trim removed 1 base at V and 0 bases at J, leaving 4 bases unmatched. The CDR3 extends over 17 amino acids. The CDR3 is CASSQGDRGGTNYGYTF. In DNA, the CDR3 is TGTGCCAGCAGCCAAGGGGACAGGGGGGGGACTAACTATGGCTACACCTTC.

The sample holds a few counts of this clone. The rearrangement joins TRBV27 to TRBJ1-2; TRBD1 matches at 9 bases. V lost 8 bases and J lost 8; bases outside the gene matches: 6. CDR1 is MNHEY and CDR2 is SMNVEV in the germline V gene (reference sequence). This CDR3 is 12 amino acids long. Here the CDR3 reads CASRGQGGGYTF. CDR3 coding DNA: TGTGCCAGCCGGGGACAGGGAGGCGGCTACACCTTC.